The rows below give T cell receptor beta chains drawn from one sample of a study of cytomegalovirus exposure and HLA in healthy donors. TCRdb's table, derived via immunoSEQ multiplex PCR, lists solely in-frame clones and lacks some. Found here are about 150,000 clones, around three fifths of them singletons; the top ten hold around 2.5%. Source material: PBMCs. The receptors were gathered from a middle-aged woman in good health and CMV-seronegative. CDR3s include the opening cysteine and the closing phenylalanine or tryptophan. A D gene is named only where the DNA matches it firmly. Clone size is shown for a subset of rows, as once, few, many or a class of expanded clone.

J gene | clone size | D gene | V gene | CDR3 protein | CDR3 DNA
TRBJ1-3 | . | . | TRBV27 | CASGPGVLGNTIYF | TGTGCCAGTGGCCCCGGGGTATTGGGAAACACCATATATTTT
TRBJ2-1 | . | TRBD1 | TRBV27 | CASSSKGQSNEQFF | TGTGCCAGCAGTTCAAAGGGACAGAGCAATGAGCAGTTCTTC
TRBJ2-3 | . | TRBD2 | TRBV9 | CASSGGPLGGGADTQYF | TGTGCCAGCAGCGGGGGACCCTTGGGCGGGGGGGCAGATACGCAGTATTTT
TRBJ1-1 | few | . | TRBV27 | CASSLWLGVGASNTEAFF | TGTGCCAGCAGTTTATGGTTAGGGGTGGGTGCTTCGAACACTGAAGCTTTCTTT
TRBJ1-5 | . | . | TRBV6-6 | CASSYPSNQPQHF | TGTGCCAGCAGTTATCCAAGCAATCAGCCCCAGCATTTT
TRBJ2-7 | . | . | TRBV7-3 | CASSLTPGAYEQYF | TGTGCCAGCAGCTTAACCCCAGGGGCCTACGAGCAGTACTTC
TRBJ2-7 | . | . | TRBV21-1 | CASSKVTEKSSYEQYF | TGTGCCAGCAGCAAAGTGACGGAGAAAAGCTCCTACGAGCAGTACTTC
TRBJ2-3 | . | . | TRBV9 | CASSVGTETPTDTQYF | TGTGCCAGCAGCGTCGGAACAGAAACACCCACAGATACGCAGTATTTT
TRBJ1-1 | . | . | TRBV4-2 | CASSQDPAGINTEAFF | TGTGCCAGCAGCCAAGATCCCGCAGGGATCAACACTGAAGCTTTCTTT
TRBJ2-5 | . | TRBD2 | TRBV10-3 | CAIQTSEAETQYF | TGTGCCATCCAAACTAGCGAGGCAGAGACCCAGTACTTC
TRBJ1-3 | few | . | TRBV9 | CASSVAPGGPSGNTIYF | TGTGCCAGCAGCGTAGCTCCAGGAGGACCCTCTGGAAACACCATATATTTT
TRBJ1-4 | . | . | TRBV11-2 | CASSLGGKGKLFF | TGTGCCAGCAGCTTAGGCGGGAAAGGAAAACTGTTTTTT
TRBJ1-3 | . | . | TRBV28 | CASISFGNTIYF | TGTGCCAGCATATCCTTTGGAAACACCATATATTTT
TRBJ2-5 | . | . | TRBV30 | CALGNQETQYF | TGTGCCCTCGGGAACCAAGAGACCCAGTACTTC
TRBJ1-4 | many | . | TRBV7-9 | CASSLRAFDRLNEKLFF | TGTGCCAGCAGCTTACGCGCCTTCGACAGGCTCAATGAAAAACTGTTTTTT
TRBJ2-3 | . | TRBD2 | TRBV5-4 | CASSPGLAGGLTDTQYF | TGTGCCAGCAGCCCTGGACTAGCGGGGGGACTCACAGATACGCAGTATTTT
TRBJ1-1 | . | TRBD1 | TRBV5-6 | CASSLGGLVNTEAFF | TGTGCCAGCAGCTTAGGGGGCTTGGTGAACACTGAAGCTTTCTTT
TRBJ1-1 | few | . | TRBV12-5 | CASGPEGNTEAFF | TGTGCTAGTGGTCCTGAGGGAAATACTGAAGCTTTCTTT
TRBJ2-1 | . | TRBD2 | TRBV11-2 | CASNPGRGPYNEQFF | TGTGCCAGCAACCCGGGGAGGGGCCCCTACAATGAGCAGTTCTTC
TRBJ2-1 | . | TRBD1 | TRBV13 | CASSKGQGSYNEQFF | TGTGCCAGCAGCAAGGGACAGGGGTCCTACAATGAGCAGTTCTTC
TRBJ2-2 | . | . | TRBV10-3 | CAISGLEVPAGELFF | TGTGCCATCAGTGGACTAGAGGTGCCGGCCGGGGAGCTGTTTTTT
TRBJ2-5 | . | . | TRBV4-2 | CASSQEGARGEETQYF | TGTGCCAGCAGCCAGGAGGGGGCTAGGGGAGAAGAGACCCAGTACTTC
TRBJ2-3 | . | TRBD2 | TRBV7-9 | CASSPPGGAEDTQYF | TGTGCCAGCAGCCCCCCCGGGGGGGCTGAAGATACGCAGTATTTT
TRBJ1-6 | . | TRBD1 | TRBV19 | CASKQVQGRNNSPLHF | TGTGCCAGTAAACAGGTACAGGGGAGGAATAATTCACCCCTCCACTTT
TRBJ2-5 | . | TRBD2 | TRBV4-2 | CASSPSGGPQETQYF | TGTGCCAGCAGCCCCAGCGGGGGCCCTCAAGAGACCCAGTACTTC
TRBJ2-5 | . | . | TRBV4-3 | CASSQDGGWETQYF | TGCGCCAGCAGCCAAGATGGAGGGTGGGAGACCCAGTACTTC
TRBJ2-1 | . | TRBD2 | TRBV6-5 | CATRLAGVYNEQFF | TGTGCCACCCGACTAGCGGGGGTTTACAATGAGCAGTTCTTC
TRBJ2-7 | . | TRBD2 | TRBV29-1 | CSVATSGAYEQYF | TGCAGCGTGGCGACTAGCGGAGCCTACGAGCAGTACTTC
TRBJ1-6 | . | . | TRBV11-2 | CASSLRSSYNSPLHF | TGTGCCAGCAGCTTAAGGAGCTCCTATAATTCACCCCTCCACTTT
TRBJ1-1 | . | . | TRBV7-9 | CASSLARWGGLYTEAFF | TGTGCCAGCAGCTTAGCGCGTTGGGGGGGGCTCTATACTGAAGCTTTCTTT
TRBJ1-1 | . | . | TRBV5-1 | CASSSRDYTEAFF | TGCGCCAGCAGCTCCCGGGACTACACTGAAGCTTTCTTT
TRBJ1-1 | . | . | TRBV7-9 | CASSLAGGNTEAFF | TGTGCCAGCAGCTTAGCAGGGGGGAACACTGAAGCTTTCTTT
TRBJ1-3 | . | TRBD1 | TRBV5-5 | CASSLSGGFSGNTIYF | TGTGCCAGCAGCCTATCAGGGGGTTTCTCTGGAAACACCATATATTTT
TRBJ1-5 | . | TRBD1 | TRBV5-1 | CASSSGTGNQPQHF | TGCGCCAGCAGCTCCGGGACAGGCAATCAGCCCCAGCATTTT
TRBJ2-7 | . | TRBD2 | TRBV28 | CASRYSGGPLEQYF | TGTGCCAGCAGATATAGCGGGGGCCCCCTGGAGCAGTACTTC
TRBJ1-2 | few | . | TRBV5-3 | CARSLRQTSGYGYTF | TGTGCCAGAAGCCTTCGACAGACGTCTGGCTATGGCTACACCTTC